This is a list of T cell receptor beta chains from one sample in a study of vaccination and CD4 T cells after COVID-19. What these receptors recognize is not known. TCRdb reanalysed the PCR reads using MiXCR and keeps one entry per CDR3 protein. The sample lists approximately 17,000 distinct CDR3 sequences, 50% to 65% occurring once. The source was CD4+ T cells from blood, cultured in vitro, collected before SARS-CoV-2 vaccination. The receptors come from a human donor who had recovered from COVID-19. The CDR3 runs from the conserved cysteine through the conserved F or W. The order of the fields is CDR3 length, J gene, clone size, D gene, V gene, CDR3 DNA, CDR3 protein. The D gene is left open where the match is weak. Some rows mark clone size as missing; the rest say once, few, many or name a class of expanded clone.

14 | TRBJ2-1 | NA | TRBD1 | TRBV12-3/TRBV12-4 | TGTGCCAGCAGTTTACTCAGGGGGCGAGATGAGCAGTTCTTC | CASSLLRGRDEQFF
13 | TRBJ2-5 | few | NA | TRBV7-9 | TGTGCCAGCAGCTTTAGGGGGCAAGAGACCCAGTACTTC | CASSFRGQETQYF
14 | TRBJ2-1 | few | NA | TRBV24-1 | TGTGCCACCAGTGGGACAAACTCTAACAATGAGCAGTTCTTC | CATSGTNSNNEQFF
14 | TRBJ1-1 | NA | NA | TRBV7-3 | TGTGCCAGCAGCTTAGAGGGCCGGAACACTGAAGCTTTCTTT | CASSLEGRNTEAFF
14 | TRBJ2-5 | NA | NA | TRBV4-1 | TGCGCCAGCAGCCAAGGCCAGCGGGAAGAGACCCAGTACTTC | CASSQGQREETQYF
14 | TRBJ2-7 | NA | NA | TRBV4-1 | TGCGCCAGCAGCCAAAGGCAGGGACCTCTCGAGCAGTACTTC | CASSQRQGPLEQYF
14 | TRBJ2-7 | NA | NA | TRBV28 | TGTGCCAGCAGTTTGGGGGCAGCTTCCTACGAGCAGTACTTC | CASSLGAASYEQYF
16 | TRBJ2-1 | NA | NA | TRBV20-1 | TGCAGTGCTAGTGATCCTCGGACCGCCTCCTACAATGAGCAGTTCTTC | CSASDPRTASYNEQFF
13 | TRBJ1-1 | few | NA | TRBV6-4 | TGTGCCAGCAGTGTTCGCACCAACACTGAAGCTTTCTTT | CASSVRTNTEAFF
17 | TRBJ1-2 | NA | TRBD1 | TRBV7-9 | TGTGCCAGCAGCACTTTACGATCGCGGACAGGGACCTATGACTACACCTTC | CASSTLRSRTGTYDYTF
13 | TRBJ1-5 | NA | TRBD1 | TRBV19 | TGTGCCAGTAACAGGGGGAGCAATCAGCCCCAGCATTTT | CASNRGSNQPQHF
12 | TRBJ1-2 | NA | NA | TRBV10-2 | TGCGCCACCCAAATGGACAGCTATGGCTACACCTTC | CATQMDSYGYTF
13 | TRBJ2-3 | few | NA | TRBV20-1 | TGCAGTGCTCCCGGGGTAGCGACAGATACGCAGTATTTT | CSAPGVATDTQYF
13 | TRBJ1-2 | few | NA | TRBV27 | TGTGCCAGCAGTTTATGGGGAAACTATGGCTACACCTTC | CASSLWGNYGYTF
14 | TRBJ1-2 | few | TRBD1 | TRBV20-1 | TGCAGTGCCCTGACCGGGACAGAGTACTATGGCTACACCTTC | CSALTGTEYYGYTF
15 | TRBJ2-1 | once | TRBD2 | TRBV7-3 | TGTGCCAGCAGCTTAGGGCTAGCGGACTACAATGAGCAGTTCTTC | CASSLGLADYNEQFF
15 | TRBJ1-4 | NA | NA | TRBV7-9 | TGTGCCAGCAGTTCCGACGTTAAACCTAATGAAAAACTGTTTTTT | CASSSDVKPNEKLFF
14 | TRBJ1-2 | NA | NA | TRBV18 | TGTGCCAGCTCACCAGATGGAAGTGGCCGTGGCTACACCTTC | CASSPDGSGRGYTF
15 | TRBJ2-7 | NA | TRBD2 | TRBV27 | TGTGCCAGCAGTTTATCTGGGGGGAGGGGCTACGAGCAGTACTTC | CASSLSGGRGYEQYF
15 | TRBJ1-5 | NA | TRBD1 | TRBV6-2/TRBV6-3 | TGTGCCAGCAGCGACGGACAGGGGGCGAGTCAGCCCCAGCATTTT | CASSDGQGASQPQHF
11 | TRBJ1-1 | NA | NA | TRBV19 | TGTGCCAGGGCGGATGAGTTTCTGGCTTTCTTT | CARADEFLAFF
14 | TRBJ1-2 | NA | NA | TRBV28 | TGTGCCAGCAGCCGCGACAGCTACAACTATGGCTACACCTTC | CASSRDSYNYGYTF
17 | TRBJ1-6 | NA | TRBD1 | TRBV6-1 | TGTGCCAGCAGTGGGGGACAGGGGGGCTCCTATAATTCACCCCTCCACTTT | CASSGGQGGSYNSPLHF
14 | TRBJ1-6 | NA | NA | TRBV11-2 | TGTGCCAGCAGCTTCGTAACAGGGAATTCACCCCTCCACTTT | CASSFVTGNSPLHF
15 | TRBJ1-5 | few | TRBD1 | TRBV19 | TGTGCCAGTAGTTGGGACAGGGGTGGCAATCAGCCCCAGCATTTT | CASSWDRGGNQPQHF
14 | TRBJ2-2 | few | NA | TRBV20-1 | TGCAGTGCTAGAGTGATTGTGGGCACCGGGGAGCTGTTTTTT | CSARVIVGTGELFF
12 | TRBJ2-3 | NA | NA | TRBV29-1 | TGCAGCGTTGATCGGGATGCAGATACGCAGTATTTT | CSVDRDADTQYF
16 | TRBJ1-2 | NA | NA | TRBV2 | TGTGCCAGCAGTGAGCTGGGTCTGGGGCTCGACTATGGCTACACCTTC | CASSELGLGLDYGYTF
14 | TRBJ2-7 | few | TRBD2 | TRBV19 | TGTGCCAGTAGTATGCGGGGGGCCCACCGAGAGCAGTACTTC | CASSMRGAHREQYF
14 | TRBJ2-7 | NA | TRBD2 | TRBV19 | TGTGCCAGTAAGACTAGCGGGAGCTCCTACGAGCAGTACTTC | CASKTSGSSYEQYF
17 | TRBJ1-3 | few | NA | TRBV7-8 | TGTGCCAGCAGCTTAGATCTCCAGGAACGCTCTGGAAACACCATATATTTT | CASSLDLQERSGNTIYF
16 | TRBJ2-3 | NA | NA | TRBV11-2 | TGTGCCAGCAGCTCGACAGGGTGGGGGGAGGACGATACGCAGTATTTT | CASSSTGWGEDDTQYF
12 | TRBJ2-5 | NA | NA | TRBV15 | TGTGCCACCAGCAGAATCGGAGTGACCCAGTACTTC | CATSRIGVTQYF
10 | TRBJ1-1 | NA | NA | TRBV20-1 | TGCAGGGGCACCTCCACTGAAGCTTTCTTT | CRGTSTEAFF
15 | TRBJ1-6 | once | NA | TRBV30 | TGTGCCTGGAGTGGCGGAGTCTCCTATAATTCACCCCTCCACTTT | CAWSGGVSYNSPLHF
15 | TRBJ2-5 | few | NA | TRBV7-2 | TGTGCCAGCAGCATCACCGGGACGCGTATAGAGACCCAGTACTTC | CASSITGTRIETQYF
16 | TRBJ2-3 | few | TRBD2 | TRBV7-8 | TGTGCCAGCAGCCTACTAGCGGGAGGGGGCACAGATACGCAGTATTTT | CASSLLAGGGTDTQYF
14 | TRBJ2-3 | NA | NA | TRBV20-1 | TGCAGTGCTAGGGACAGCAGTAGCACAGATACGCAGTATTTT | CSARDSSSTDTQYF
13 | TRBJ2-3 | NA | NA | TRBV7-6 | TGTGCCAGCAGCTCGCGGACCACAGATACGCAGTATTTT | CASSSRTTDTQYF
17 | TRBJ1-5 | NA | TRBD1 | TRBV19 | TGTGCCAGTAGTATAGATCACCGGTACAGGGGACGGCAGCCCCAGCATTTT | CASSIDHRYRGRQPQHF
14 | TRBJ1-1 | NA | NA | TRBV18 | TGTGCCAGCTCACCAAGCAAGATGAACACTGAAGCTTTCTTT | CASSPSKMNTEAFF
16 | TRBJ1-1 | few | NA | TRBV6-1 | TGTGCCAGCAGTGAACTGCTTGGAAATTGGGACACTGAAGCTTTCTTT | CASSELLGNWDTEAFF
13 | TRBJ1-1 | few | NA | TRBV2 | TGTGCCAGCAGGGCCTTCATGAACACTGAAGCTTTCTTT | CASRAFMNTEAFF
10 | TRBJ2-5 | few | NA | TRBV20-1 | TGCAGTGGGAAACAAGAGACCCAGTACTTC | CSGKQETQYF
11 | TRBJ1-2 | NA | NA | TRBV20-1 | TGCAGTGCTAGGAAACCTGAGGGCTACACCTTC | CSARKPEGYTF
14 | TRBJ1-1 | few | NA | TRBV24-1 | TGTGCCACCAGTGACCGTGGACGGAGGGGTGAAGCTTTCTTT | CATSDRGRRGEAFF
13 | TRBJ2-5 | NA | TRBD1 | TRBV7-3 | TGTGCCAGCAGCTTACAGGGGGAAGAGACCCAGTACTTC | CASSLQGEETQYF
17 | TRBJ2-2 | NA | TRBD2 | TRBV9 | TGTGCCAGCAGCGTAGGTGTTAGCGGGCTGAACACCGGGGAGCTGTTTTTT | CASSVGVSGLNTGELFF
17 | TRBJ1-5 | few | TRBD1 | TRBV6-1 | TGTGCCAGCAGTGCTCCCGGGACAGGGAGAGGCAGTCAGCCCCAGCATTTT | CASSAPGTGRGSQPQHF
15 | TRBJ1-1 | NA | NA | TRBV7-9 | TGTGCCAGCAGCTTAGAGAGCAGCAGAAACACTGAAGCTTTCTTT | CASSLESSRNTEAFF
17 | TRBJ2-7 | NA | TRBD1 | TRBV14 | TGTGCCAGCAGCCAAGATCCCCCGGACAGGGGGCTCGACGAGCAGTACTTC | CASSQDPPDRGLDEQYF
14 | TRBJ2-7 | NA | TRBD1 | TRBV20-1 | TGCAGTCCGTCACCGGGACAGGGGGCCTACGAGCAGTACTTC | CSPSPGQGAYEQYF
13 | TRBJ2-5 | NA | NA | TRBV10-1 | TGCGCCAGCTGGGACCCCCGCCGGGAGACCCAGTACTTC | CASWDPRRETQYF
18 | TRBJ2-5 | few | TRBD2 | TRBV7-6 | TGTGCCAGCAGCAAACCCGGGACTAGCGGGAGGTGGGCAGAGACCCAGTACTTC | CASSKPGTSGRWAETQYF
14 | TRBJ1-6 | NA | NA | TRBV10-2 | TGCGCCAGCAGGCAGCCAGGGTACAATTCACCCCTCCACTTT | CASRQPGYNSPLHF
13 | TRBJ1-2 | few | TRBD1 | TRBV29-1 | TGCAGCGTAGCGACAGGGGCCTATTATGGCTACACCTTC | CSVATGAYYGYTF
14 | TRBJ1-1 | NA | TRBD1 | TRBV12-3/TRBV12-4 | TGTGCCAGCAGTTCACAGGGGGCCGATACTGAAGCTTTCTTT | CASSSQGADTEAFF
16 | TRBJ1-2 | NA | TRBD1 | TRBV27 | TGTGCCAGCAGTCCGTTAGGACAGGCGACTAACTATGGCTACACCTTC | CASSPLGQATNYGYTF
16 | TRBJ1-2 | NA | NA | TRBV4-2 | TGTGCCAGCAGCCAAGCAGTGGAGGAGAGCCCTTCTGGCTACACCTTC | CASSQAVEESPSGYTF